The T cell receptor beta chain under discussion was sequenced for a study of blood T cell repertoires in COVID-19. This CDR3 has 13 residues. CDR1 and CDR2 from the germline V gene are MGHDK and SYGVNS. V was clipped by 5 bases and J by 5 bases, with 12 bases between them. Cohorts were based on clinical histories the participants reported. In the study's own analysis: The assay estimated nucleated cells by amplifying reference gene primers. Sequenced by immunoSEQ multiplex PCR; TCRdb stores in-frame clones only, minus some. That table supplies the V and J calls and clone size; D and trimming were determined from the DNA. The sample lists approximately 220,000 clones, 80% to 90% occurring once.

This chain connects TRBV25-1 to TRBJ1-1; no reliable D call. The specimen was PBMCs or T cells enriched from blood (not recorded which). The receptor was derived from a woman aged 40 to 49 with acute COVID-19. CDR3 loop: CASSRTSNTEAFF. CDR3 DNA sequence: TGTGCCAGCAGTCGAACCAGTAATACTGAAGCTTTCTTT.